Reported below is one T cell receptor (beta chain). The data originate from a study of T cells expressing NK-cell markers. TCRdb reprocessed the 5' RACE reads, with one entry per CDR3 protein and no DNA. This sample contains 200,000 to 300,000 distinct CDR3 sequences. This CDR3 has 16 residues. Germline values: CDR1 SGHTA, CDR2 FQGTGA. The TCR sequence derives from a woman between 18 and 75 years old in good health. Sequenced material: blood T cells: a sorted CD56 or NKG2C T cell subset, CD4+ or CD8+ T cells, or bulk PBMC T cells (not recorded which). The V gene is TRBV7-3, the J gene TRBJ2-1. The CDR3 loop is CASSLNPGRSYNEQFF.